One and the same sample provided the 28 T cell receptor beta chains below, sequenced in a study of Ad26.COV2.S vaccination and SARS-CoV-2 variants. Noted treatment: some 20 received Ad26.COV2.S at low or high dose, single or two shots; roughly five received placebo; per-sample allocation not given. Material that was analyzed had been drawn on day 63 after the first vaccine or placebo injection. The table came from immunoSEQ multiplex PCR; TCRdb's copy has only in-frame clones and leaves some out. The table has some 640,000 clones, around 89% seen once. Sequenced material: peripheral blood, taken in a trial of Ad26.COV2.S vaccine versus placebo. All receptors come from a person aged 18-60 years who received the Ad26.COV2.S COVID-19 vaccine or a placebo.

The rearrangement joins TRBV2 to TRBJ2-2; tentatively, D is TRBD1 (5 bases). V lost 3 bases to trimming and J lost 4 bases, with 27 bases between them. Germline values: CDR1 SNHLY, CDR2 FYNNEI. This CDR3 spans 20 amino acids. For the CDR3, the DNA is TGTGCCAGCAGTGATTGGGGTGCGACAGCCACTACGCCTCCCACCGGGGAGCTGTTTTTT. Amino acids: CASSDWGATATTPPTGELFF.

The V gene is TRBV27, the J gene TRBJ1-1; D not resolved. Trimming took 5 bases from V and 1 from J, leaving 8 bases between them. Germline V gene data show CDR1 as MNHEY and CDR2 as SMNVEV (reference sequence). The CDR3 runs 13 residues. The chain's CDR3 is CASSPQRNTEAFF. CDR3 DNA: TGTGCCAGCAGTCCACAGCGGAACACTGAAGCTTTCTTT.

V and J are TRBV6-2 or TRBV6-3 and TRBJ2-5, with TRBD1 identical over 7 bases. V was pared by 0 bases and J by 2 bases, with 3 bases of the junction left unmatched. CDR1 is MNHEY, CDR2 SVGEGT, per germline. This CDR3 spans 15 amino acids. The CDR3, as DNA: TGTGCCAGCAGTTACTCACCGGGACAGCAAGAGACCCAGTACTTC. Its translation is CASSYSPGQQETQYF.

This clone was seen a single time. The chain carries TRBV4-2 and TRBJ1-5, with TRBD1 identical over 7 bases. V shed 0 bases, J shed 4 bases, and the junction held 9 bases outside the gene matches. Germline V lookup: CDR1 LGHNA, CDR2 YNFKEQ. The CDR3 has 17 amino acids. Here the CDR3 DNA reads TGTGCCAGCAGCCAAGACGGGCAGGGGGGAAGTAATCAGCCCCAGCATTTT. Protein product: CASSQDGQGGSNQPQHF.

The chain links TRBV12-5 to TRBJ1-1; TRBD1 is a possible D gene (6 bases). CDR3 length: 13 amino acids. V lost 1 base, J lost 5 bases, and 8 bases lay in between. Germline V gene lookup returns CDR1 LGHNT and CDR2 FRNRAP. This chain's CDR3 is CASGLARGTEAFF. In nucleotides, the CDR3 is TGTGCTAGTGGTTTGGCCAGGGGAACTGAAGCTTTCTTT.

This clone was counted between two and nine times. CDR3 residues: CACSRGTNGNEQFF. CDR3 DNA: TGTGCCTGTTCCAGGGGCACCAACGGCAATGAGCAGTTCTTC. The chain recombines TRBV30 with TRBJ2-1; tentative D call: TRBD1 (6 bases). This CDR3 is 14 amino acids long. Trimming stripped 6 bases from V and 6 bases from J, with 18 bases between. Germline-derived CDR1 and CDR2 are GTSNPN and SVGIG (reference sequence).

CDR3 in DNA: TGTGCCAGCAGTGATGGCGGGGCGGGGGGGCCGAATAAGCCCCAGCATTTT. Encoded protein: CASSDGGAGGPNKPQHF. This chain links TRBV2 with TRBJ1-5; a possible D gene is TRBD1 (6 bases). The V end lost 3 bases, the J end lost 8 bases, and 23 bases lay between the germline ends. Germline V CDR1 and CDR2: SNHLY, FYNNEI. The CDR3 contains 17 residues.

In nucleotides, the CDR3 is TGTGCCAGCAGTTGGCGGGAGGGGGGATCCTACGAGCAGTACTTC. Its translation is CASSWREGGSYEQYF. The chain joins TRBV27 to TRBJ2-7; TRBD2 aligns across 9 bases. The ends lost 4 bases at V and 1 base at J; junction bases unmatched: 5. This CDR3 spans 15 amino acids. Germline CDR1 reads MNHEY; CDR2 reads SMNVEV (reference sequence).

The chain combines TRBV30 with TRBJ1-5, with a weak D call TRBD1 (6 bases). The V end was cut by 3 bases, the J end by 4 bases, with 10 bases between. CDR3 length: 13 residues. From germline, CDR1 is GTSNPN and CDR2 SVGIG (reference sequence). The CDR3 DNA reads as TGTGCCTGGAGCGACAGGCGAAATCAGCCCCAGCATTTT. This translates into CAWSDRRNQPQHF. Complete variable domain (other parts from reference TRBV30 and TRBJ1-5): SQTIHQWPATLVQPVGSPLSLECTVEGTSNPNLYWYRQAAGRGLQLLFYSVGIGQISSEVPQNLSASRPQDRQFILSSKKLLLSDSGFYLCAWSDRRNQPQHFGDGTRLSIL.

This clone has a single count. The rearrangement links TRBV21-1 to TRBJ2-2; the listed D gene, TRBD1, was not tested against the DNA. TRBV21-1 constitutes a pseudogene. The CDR3 runs 14 residues. CDR3 in DNA: TGTGCCAAATGGACAGGGTTGGACACCGGGGAGCTGTTTTTT. It is translated as CAKWTGLDTGELFF.

CDR3 nucleotides: TGTGCCAGCAGTGATCTCTCATGGGAAGAGACCCAGTACTTC. It translates to CASSDLSWEETQYF. The genes are TRBV2 and TRBJ2-5; unclear D gene. The CDR3 has 14 amino acids. CDR1 is SNHLY and CDR2 is FYNNEI in the germline V gene. Between the trimmed V and J ends, which lost 3 bases and 3 bases, there was a span of 11 bases.

V gene TRBV2 combines with J gene TRBJ1-3, with 8 bases aligning to TRBD1. The CDR3 extends over 15 amino acids. The trim removed 8 bases at V and 2 bases at J, leaving 8 bases unmatched. The germline gives CDR1 SNHLY, CDR2 FYNNEI. The CDR3 coding sequence is TGTGCCAGCTCCGACGGACAGGGCCCTGGAAACACCATATATTTT. It yields the protein CASSDGQGPGNTIYF.

The gene calls are TRBV6-2 or TRBV6-3 and TRBJ1-5; possibly TRBD1 for D (5 bases). This CDR3 is 15 amino acids long. CDR1 and CDR2 from the germline V gene are MNHEY and SVGEGT. The germline V and J ends were trimmed by 5 bases and 4 bases, with 15 bases remaining between them. The CDR3 region has the DNA TGTGCCAGCAGTAAGGACACGGGCGGGAATCAGCCCCAGCATTTT. Amino acids: CASSKDTGGNQPQHF.

This clone was seen more than once but under ten times. This chain links TRBV6-6 with TRBJ1-5; no reliable D call. The CDR3 contains 12 residues. CDR1 and CDR2 (germline): MNHNY, SVGAGI (reference sequence). V lost 6 bases to trimming and J lost 4 bases, with 7 bases between them. The CDR3: CASSFPNQPQHF. The CDR3 DNA is TGTGCCAGCAGCTTTCCGAATCAGCCCCAGCATTTT.

V usage is TRBV6-1 and J usage is TRBJ2-7; D unclear. CDR3 length: 13 amino acids. Germline CDR1 MNHNS, CDR2 SASEGT. With 0 bases removed from V and 6 bases from J, the gap between germline ends came to 9 bases. DNA for the CDR3: TGTGCCAGCAGTGAAGCGGGGTGGGGCGAGCAGTACTTC. Its translation: CASSEAGWGEQYF.

This chain uses TRBV4-1 with TRBJ2-5; no clear D gene. Germline V gene sequence: CDR1 MGHRA, CDR2 YSYEKL. The V end lost 0 bases, the J end lost 5 bases, and 4 bases lay between the germline ends. There are 12 residues in the CDR3. The CDR3 sequence: CASSQEAETQYF. CDR3 coding DNA: TGCGCCAGCAGCCAAGAAGCCGAGACCCAGTACTTC.

The CDR3 DNA sequence: TGTGCCAGCAGCGGTACTGGGACCCTAATTTCACCCCTCCACTTT. Translation gives CASSGTGTLISPLHF. This chain uses TRBV9 with TRBJ1-6; possibly TRBD1 for D (5 bases). This CDR3 is built from 15 residues. Looked up from germline, CDR1 is SGDLS and CDR2 is YYNGEE. Trimming removed 3 bases at V and 9 bases at J, with 16 bases between.

The table lists this clone with a count of one. This chain's CDR3 is CASSTSGTGTYEQYF. The CDR3 nucleotides read TGTGCCAGTAGTACCTCCGGGACAGGTACCTACGAGCAGTACTTC. The V gene is TRBV19, the J gene TRBJ2-7; 8 positions agree with TRBD1. This CDR3 is 15 amino acids long. CDR1 is LNHDA, CDR2 SQIVND, per germline (reference sequence). V trimming: 4 bases; J trimming: 2 bases; junction bases outside the gene matches: 7.

The chain combines TRBV11-3 with TRBJ2-3; the D is unclear. The CDR3 runs to 12 residues. Deletions cut 2 bases from V and 4 bases from J, with 4 bases between. The germline V gene encodes CDR1 SGHNT and CDR2 YENEEA. The DNA for the CDR3 is TGTGCCAGCAGCTTATTCCCAGATACGCAGTATTTT. This sequence encodes CASSLFPDTQYF.

The V gene is TRBV5-6, the J gene TRBJ1-4; 8 positions match TRBD1. The germline V gene encodes CDR1 SGHDT and CDR2 YYEEEE. V was clipped by 4 bases and J by 6 bases; unmatched bases: 2. This CDR3 has 13 amino acids. The CDR3 DNA is TGTGCCAGCAGCCAGGACAGGGATGAAAAACTGTTTTTT. This encodes CASSQDRDEKLFF.

The chain uses TRBV5-8 and TRBJ1-4; D call uncertain. The CDR3 has 12 amino acids. Trimming took 2 bases from V and 7 from J, leaving 6 bases between them. Per the germline V gene, CDR1 is SGHTS and CDR2 is YDEGEE. The CDR3 sequence: CASSFRGEKLFF. CDR3 nucleotide sequence: TGTGCCAGCAGCTTTCGAGGTGAAAAACTGTTTTTT.

The chain joins TRBV30 to TRBJ1-3; no clear D gene. The CDR3 runs to 11 residues. Deletions cut 6 bases from V and 4 bases from J, with 7 bases between. Germline CDR1 is GTSNPN and CDR2 is SVGIG (reference sequence). As DNA, the CDR3 is TGTGCCTGTACAGTGGGAAACACCATATATTTT. Its translation: CACTVGNTIYF.

The chain is built from TRBV4-2 and TRBJ1-2; D might be TRBD1 (6 bases). V was trimmed by 0 bases and J by 8 bases, leaving 10 bases between them. Germline V gene sequence: CDR1 LGHNA, CDR2 YNFKEQ. CDR3 length: 13 residues. The CDR3 region has the DNA TGTGCCAGCAGCCAAGACAGGGGAGGAGGCTACACCTTC. This encodes CASSQDRGGGYTF.

This clone was seen only once. The V and J genes are TRBV16 and TRBJ2-7; 10 bases are shared with TRBD2. Germline assignment: CDR1 KGHSY and CDR2 FQNENV. V shed 0 bases and J 4 bases; nucleotides not matched to a gene: 3. The CDR3 covers 15 residues. The CDR3 sequence is CASSQSASGSYEQYF. As DNA, the CDR3 is TGTGCCAGCAGCCAATCTGCTAGCGGGAGTTACGAGCAGTACTTC.

The chain is built from TRBV13 and TRBJ2-5; TRBD1 aligns across 12 bases. The DNA end is a closer match to TRBJ2-7, so the J assignment may be wrong. Germline V lookup: CDR1 PRHDT, CDR2 FYEKMQ (reference sequence). This CDR3 region has 15 residues. The CDR3 here is CASSRGDRGLYEQYF. The CDR3 nucleotides are TGTGCCAGCAGCCGCGGGGACAGGGGGCTCTACGAGCAGTACTTC.

The rearrangement links TRBV7-2 to TRBJ1-2, with D perhaps TRBD1 (5 bases). Germline V gene lookup returns CDR1 SGHTA and CDR2 FQGNSA. Trimming removed 3 bases at V and 4 bases at J, with 18 bases between. There are 16 residues in the CDR3. CDR3 protein: CASSFGGAGKAYGYTF. The CDR3 bases are TGTGCCAGCAGCTTCGGAGGGGCAGGGAAAGCCTATGGCTACACCTTC.

The CDR3 spells CASSLWGYNSPLHF. CDR3 in DNA: TGTGCCAGCAGCCTCTGGGGTTATAATTCACCCCTCCACTTT. The J gene is TRBJ1-6, the V gene TRBV14; D gene uncertain. CDR1 and CDR2 from the germline V gene are SGHDN and FVKESK. The V end was cut by 4 bases, the J end by 4 bases, with 8 bases between. This CDR3 spans 14 amino acids.

The chain carries TRBV3-1 (or the pseudogene TRBV3-2) and TRBJ1-2; D is undetermined. CDR1 LGHDT and CDR2 YNNKEL come from the germline V gene (reference sequence). The V end lost 0 bases, the J end lost 4 bases, and 12 bases lay between the germline ends. There are 15 residues in the CDR3. CDR3 amino acids: CASSQEVALPYGYTF. Here the CDR3 DNA reads TGTGCCAGCAGCCAAGAGGTGGCATTGCCCTATGGCTACACCTTC.